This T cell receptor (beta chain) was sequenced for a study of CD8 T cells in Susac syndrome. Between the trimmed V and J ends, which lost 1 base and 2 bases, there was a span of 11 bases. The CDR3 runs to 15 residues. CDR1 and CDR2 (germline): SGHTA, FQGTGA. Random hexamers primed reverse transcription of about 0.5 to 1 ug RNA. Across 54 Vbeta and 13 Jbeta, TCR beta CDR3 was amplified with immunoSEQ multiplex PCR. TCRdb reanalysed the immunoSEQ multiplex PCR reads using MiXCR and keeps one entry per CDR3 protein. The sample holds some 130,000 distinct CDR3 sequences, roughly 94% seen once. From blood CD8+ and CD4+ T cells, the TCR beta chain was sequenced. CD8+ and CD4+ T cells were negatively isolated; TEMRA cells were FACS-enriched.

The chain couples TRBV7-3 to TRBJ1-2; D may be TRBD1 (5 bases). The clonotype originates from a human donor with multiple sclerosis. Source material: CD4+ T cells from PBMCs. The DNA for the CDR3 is TGTGCCAGCAGCTTAAGGCCAGGGTCCAACTATGGCTACACCTTC. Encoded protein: CASSLRPGSNYGYTF.